One sample yielded the 31 T cell receptor beta chains listed below, sequenced in a study of blood T cell repertoires in COVID-19. Measured with immunoSEQ multiplex PCR; TCRdb has only the in-frame clones, and not every one. The sample lists 190,000 or so clones; 87% were seen once. Sequenced: peripheral blood. These receptors all come from a woman under 30 who had recovered from COVID-19.

CDR3 region: CASSLERRWALYQETQYF. The CDR3 DNA reads TGTGCCAGCAGCTTAGAGAGAAGGTGGGCTCTGTACCAAGAGACCCAGTACTTC. The chain uses TRBV7-6 and TRBJ2-5; the D is unclear. Trimming removed 1 base at V and 0 bases at J, with 18 bases between. CDR1 and CDR2 from the germline V gene are SGHVS and FNYEAQ. CDR3 size: 18 residues.

V is TRBV6-6 and J is TRBJ1-3, with D tentatively TRBD1 (6 bases). The CDR3 sequence is 16 residues long. The germline V and J ends were trimmed by 1 base and 4 bases, with 14 bases remaining between them. Looked up from germline, CDR1 is MNHNY and CDR2 is SVGAGI (reference sequence). The CDR3, as DNA: TGTGCCAGCAGTTACTATCCGGGGGGCTCAGGAAACACCATATATTTT. Encoded protein: CASSYYPGGSGNTIYF.

This chain joins TRBV7-9 and TRBJ1-1, with 9 bases that match TRBD1. Germline CDR1 and CDR2: SEHNR and FQNEAQ (reference sequence). With 5 bases clipped from V and 3 bases from J, the junction kept 4 bases outside the gene matches. The CDR3 runs 14 residues. The DNA of the CDR3 is TGTGCCAGCAGCATAGACAGGGGGTACACTGAAGCTTTCTTT. Its translation: CASSIDRGYTEAFF. The whole variable domain, remainder taken from reference TRBV7-9 and TRBJ1-1, is DTGVSQNPRHKITKRGQNVTFRCDPISEHNRLYWYRQTLGQGPEFLTYFQNEAQLEKSRLLSDRFSAERPKGSFSTLEIQRTEQGDSAMYLCASSIDRGYTEAFFGQGTRLTVV.

V and J are TRBV18 and TRBJ1-5; 9 nucleotides match TRBD1. The CDR3 extends over 14 amino acids. In germline, CDR1 is KGHSH, CDR2 LQKENI. The junction had 2 bases not matched to a gene; V was cut back by 2 bases and J by 6 bases. The CDR3 protein is CASSPGTGPQPQHF. The CDR3, as DNA: TGTGCCAGCTCACCAGGGACAGGGCCTCAGCCCCAGCATTTT.

The chain uses TRBV16 and TRBJ1-1, with 9 bases that match TRBD1. Unmatched junction bases numbered 1, after V lost 2 bases and J lost 3 bases. This CDR3 region has 14 residues. Germline V gives CDR1 KGHSY, CDR2 FQNENV. The chain's CDR3 is CASSQRTGDTEAFF. In DNA, the CDR3 is TGTGCCAGCAGCCAAAGGACAGGGGACACTGAAGCTTTCTTT. The complete variable domain, with remaining parts taken from reference TRBV16 and TRBJ1-1, reads GEEVAQTPKHLVRGEGQKAKLYCAPIKGHSYVFWYQQVLKNEFKFLISFQNENVFDETGMPKERFSAKCLPNSPCSLEIQATKLEDSAVYFCASSQRTGDTEAFFGQGTRLTVV.

The chain combines TRBV4-1 with TRBJ2-5, with 12 bases identical to TRBD2. After removal of 4 bases from V and 5 bases from J, the junction contained 5 bases not matched to a gene. This CDR3 contains 15 residues. CDR1 MGHRA and CDR2 YSYEKL come from the germline V gene. As DNA, the CDR3 is TGCGCCAGCAGCCCCACTAGCGGGGGGAGGGAGACCCAGTACTTC. This translates into CASSPTSGGRETQYF.

CDR3 DNA sequence: TGTGCCATCAGTGATGGCGGGGGACCCTACGAGCAGTACTTC. Translating gives CAISDGGGPYEQYF. The J gene is TRBJ2-7, the V gene TRBV10-3; 7 nucleotides line up with TRBD2. This CDR3 contains 14 residues. CDR1 and CDR2 from the germline V gene are ENHRY and SYGVKD. Losses at the gene ends were 3 bases for V and 2 bases for J; bases not matched to a gene: 4.

V usage is TRBV5-1 and J usage is TRBJ2-6, with 7 bases aligning to TRBD1. Germline CDR1 SGHRS, CDR2 YFSETQ. The CDR3 runs 18 residues. The trim removed 3 bases at V and 0 bases at J, leaving 9 bases unmatched. CDR3 sequence reads: CASSSGQVGFSGANVLTF. The CDR3, as DNA: TGCGCCAGCAGCTCCGGACAGGTGGGGTTCTCTGGGGCCAACGTCCTGACTTTC.

The chain joins TRBV7-9 to TRBJ1-6, with 8 bases identical to TRBD1. CDR3 length equals 14 residues. V shed 7 bases and J 8 bases; nucleotides not matched to a gene: 7. CDR1 SEHNR and CDR2 FQNEAQ come from the germline V gene (reference sequence). The CDR3 nucleotides read TGTGCCAGCAACGACAGGGGTGATCATTCACCCCTCCACTTT. Residues: CASNDRGDHSPLHF.

This clone was counted once. J is TRBJ2-7 and V is TRBV12-3 or TRBV12-4; TRBD1 aligns across 8 bases. The J segment lost 3 bases and the V segment lost 6 bases, leaving 4 bases of the junction unmatched. The CDR3 totals 13 residues. The CDR3: CASRGQDFYEQYF. DNA for the CDR3: TGTGCCAGCAGGGGACAGGATTTCTACGAGCAGTACTTC.

This rearrangement joins TRBV20-1 to TRBJ1-2; D gene unclear. The germline gives CDR1 DFQATT, CDR2 SNEGSKA (reference sequence). V shed 3 bases and J shed 7 bases, with 9 bases lying between them. The CDR3 extends over 11 amino acids. The CDR3 nucleotides read TGCAGTGCTAGTACGGGGTCTGGCTACACCTTC. It translates to CSASTGSGYTF.

The chain recombines TRBV15 with TRBJ2-2, with a tentative D call TRBD1 (5 bases). The CDR3 is 16 amino acids. CDR1 and CDR2 from the germline V gene are LNHNV and YYDKDF (reference sequence). V dropped 0 bases and J dropped 4 bases, with 12 bases sitting between them. The CDR3 here is CATSRDPGMITGELFF. CDR3 sequence (DNA): TGTGCCACCAGCAGAGATCCAGGGATGATCACCGGGGAGCTGTTTTTT.

The rearrangement links TRBV18 to TRBJ1-2; D might be TRBD1 (5 bases). From germline, CDR1 is KGHSH and CDR2 LQKENI. CDR3 length: 14 amino acids. V lost 4 bases and J 2 bases, leaving 11 bases between the germline ends. CDR3 residues: CASSRTTVNYGYTF. The CDR3 nucleotides read TGTGCCAGCTCACGTACGACAGTAAACTATGGCTACACCTTC.

The chain uses TRBV27 and TRBJ2-7, with 9 bases aligning to TRBD1. Trimming removed 5 bases from V and 5 bases from J; junction bases left unmatched: 4. There are 13 residues in the CDR3. Germline CDR1 reads MNHEY; CDR2 reads SMNVEV (reference sequence). In DNA form, the CDR3 reads TGTGCCAGCAGTCCGTGGACAGGGGACGAGCAGTACTTC. It codes for CASSPWTGDEQYF.

V usage is TRBV4-1 and J usage is TRBJ2-3, with TRBD2 identical over 10 bases. The CDR3 runs to 16 residues. V gave up 5 bases and J gave up 1 base; unmatched junction bases: 6. CDR1 and CDR2 from the germline V gene are MGHRA and YSYEKL. The CDR3 DNA reads TGCGCCAGCAGCTCGACTCTAGCGGGGGGCACAGATACGCAGTATTTT. Residues: CASSSTLAGGTDTQYF.

This sequence joins TRBV11-2 and TRBJ2-5; 7 positions match TRBD1. The V segment lost 4 bases and the J segment 7 bases; nucleotides outside the gene matches: 15. The CDR3 is 16 residues long. In germline, CDR1 is SGHAT, CDR2 FQNNGV. The CDR3 DNA reads TGTGCCAGCAGCTCCCGGGACAGTCTCATTGGGGGGACCCAGTACTTC. It translates to CASSSRDSLIGGTQYF.

V usage is TRBV11-2 and J usage is TRBJ1-6; 7 nucleotides align to TRBD1. The CDR3 has 16 residues. Germline values: CDR1 SGHAT, CDR2 FQNNGV. Trimming took 5 bases from V and 9 from J; bases not matched to a gene: 13. The CDR3 region is CASSETTGIKRSPLHF. The CDR3 DNA reads TGTGCCAGCAGCGAAACGACAGGGATTAAGCGTTCACCCCTCCACTTT.

This chain links TRBV6-2 or TRBV6-3 with TRBJ2-2; D unclear. The V gene lost 0 bases and the J gene lost 2 bases, with 16 bases spanning the gap. Germline CDR1 MNHEY, CDR2 SVGEGT. The CDR3 is 18 amino acids. Written as DNA, the CDR3 is TGTGCCAGCAGTTACTCGTCTCTGTTGGCAGTCAACACCGGGGAGCTGTTTTTT. Amino acids: CASSYSSLLAVNTGELFF.

The CDR3 loop is CASSSWGGDTIYF. CDR3 nucleotides: TGTGCCAGCAGCTCCTGGGGGGGGGACACCATATATTTT. The chain links TRBV9 to TRBJ1-3, with D possibly matching TRBD1 (5 bases). Germline-derived CDR1 and CDR2 are SGDLS and YYNGEE. V lost 4 bases, J lost 8 bases, and 13 bases lay in between. The CDR3 spans 13 residues.

The chain joins TRBV7-2 to TRBJ2-5; a possible D gene is TRBD2 (5 bases). With 5 bases removed from V and 5 bases from J, the gap between germline ends came to 15 bases. The CDR3 is 14 amino acids. Germline CDR1 and CDR2: SGHTA and FQGNSA. The CDR3 DNA sequence: TGTGCCAGCAGCCCTTCGCAGCGGATGGAGACCCAGTACTTC. This sequence encodes CASSPSQRMETQYF.

V usage is TRBV7-9 and J usage is TRBJ2-1, with 9 bases lining up with TRBD2. CDR1 is SEHNR, CDR2 FQNEAQ, per germline (reference sequence). The CDR3 has 15 residues. V lost 5 bases, J lost 5 bases, and 7 bases stayed unmatched. As DNA, the CDR3 is TGTGCCAGCAGCCAGCGGCGGGAGGGGAACAATGAGCAGTTCTTC. This sequence encodes CASSQRREGNNEQFF. Full variable domain (rest looked up from reference TRBV7-9 and TRBJ2-1): DTGVSQNPRHKITKRGQNVTFRCDPISEHNRLYWYRQTLGQGPEFLTYFQNEAQLEKSRLLSDRFSAERPKGSFSTLEIQRTEQGDSAMYLCASSQRREGNNEQFFGPGTRLTVL.

This clone was detected only once. This sequence joins TRBV5-1 and TRBJ1-1; 10 nucleotides match TRBD1. The V gene's germline CDR1 is SGHRS and CDR2 YFSETQ. The trim removed 4 bases at V and 2 bases at J, leaving 8 bases unmatched. CDR3 size: 16 residues. The CDR3 sequence is CASSPQGQGGNTEAFF. CDR3 nucleotides: TGCGCCAGCAGCCCCCAAGGACAGGGGGGAAACACTGAAGCTTTCTTT.

The gene calls are TRBV9 and TRBJ2-1; no reliable D call. The germline V gene has CDR1 SGDLS and CDR2 YYNGEE. Trimming removed 0 bases at V and 7 bases at J, with 8 bases between. There are 13 residues in the CDR3. In nucleotides, the CDR3 is TGTGCCAGCAGCGTAGATTACGGGAATGAGCAGTTCTTC. Its protein product is CASSVDYGNEQFF. Full variable domain (remainder filled in from reference TRBV9 and TRBJ2-1): DSGVTQTPKHLITATGQRVTLRCSPRSGDLSVYWYQQSLDQGLQFLIQYYNGEERAKGNILERFSAQQFPDLHSELNLSSLELGDSALYFCASSVDYGNEQFFGPGTRLTVL.

The chain couples TRBV9 to TRBJ2-2; D might be TRBD2 (5 bases). The V gene's germline CDR1 is SGDLS and CDR2 YYNGEE. This CDR3 region has 18 residues. V lost 0 bases and J lost 4, with 19 bases in between. The CDR3 coding sequence is TGTGCCAGCAGCGTAGACGAATTTGCGGTCGAGGGCACCGGGGAGCTGTTTTTT. Amino acids: CASSVDEFAVEGTGELFF.

The chain recombines TRBV4-3 with TRBJ2-1, with 10 bases aligning to TRBD1. This CDR3 has 16 amino acids. CDR1 and CDR2 from the germline V gene are LGHNA and YSLEER. V lost 0 bases, J lost 7 bases, and 6 bases stayed unmatched. CDR3 residues: CASSQETGGPYNEQFF. The CDR3 nucleotides read TGCGCCAGCAGCCAAGAGACAGGGGGCCCTTATAATGAGCAGTTCTTC.

This chain connects TRBV10-2 to TRBJ2-2; weak D call: TRBD1 (6 bases). Germline CDR1 reads WSHSY; CDR2 reads SAAADI. CDR3 size: 17 residues. With 7 bases removed from V and 3 bases from J, the gap between germline ends came to 21 bases. CDR3 DNA sequence: TGCGCCAGCACCAAGACGTCGGACAGATGGGACACCGGGGAGCTGTTTTTT. It encodes CASTKTSDRWDTGELFF.

The chain recombines TRBV5-6 with TRBJ1-1; D is perhaps TRBD1 (6 bases). This CDR3 is 16 amino acids long. CDR1 and CDR2 (germline): SGHDT, YYEEEE. V was clipped by 6 bases and J by 0 bases, with 18 bases between them. CDR3: CASIRPEGDMNTEAFF. Written as DNA, the CDR3 is TGTGCCAGCATCCGACCCGAGGGGGATATGAACACTGAAGCTTTCTTT.

The chain links TRBV5-1 to TRBJ1-1, with 7 positions matching TRBD1. This CDR3 region has 16 residues. Germline CDR1 SGHRS, CDR2 YFSETQ. V gave up 0 bases and J gave up 0 bases; unmatched junction bases: 5. Here the CDR3 reads CASSLGQGVMNTEAFF. DNA of the CDR3: TGCGCCAGCAGCTTGGGACAGGGTGTGATGAACACTGAAGCTTTCTTT.

Only a few counts were recorded for this clone. J is TRBJ1-2 and V is TRBV5-1; 12 nucleotides align to TRBD1. Looked up from germline, CDR1 is SGHRS and CDR2 is YFSETQ. J was trimmed by 3 bases and V by 8 bases; bases with no gene match: 2. This CDR3 has 13 amino acids. The CDR3 DNA reads as TGCGCCAGTGGGACAGGGGGCGACTATGGCTACACCTTC. Translated, it gives CASGTGGDYGYTF.

V gene TRBV11-2 combines with J gene TRBJ2-7, with D possibly matching TRBD2 (5 bases). Looked up from germline, CDR1 is SGHAT and CDR2 is FQNNGV. This CDR3 has 15 amino acids. The ends were cut back, 5 bases at V and 0 bases at J, with 14 bases in the middle. The CDR3 loop is CASSVGLALSYEQYV. The CDR3 nucleotides are TGTGCCAGCAGCGTAGGACTGGCCCTCTCCTACGAGCAGTACGTC.

The chain joins TRBV27 to TRBJ1-3; TRBD1 might be the D (5 bases). There are 15 residues in the CDR3. V was cut by 6 bases and J by 3 bases, with 15 bases left in between. The germline CDR1 and CDR2 sequences are MNHEY and SMNVEV (reference sequence). CDR3 protein: CASSKDIHSGNTIYF. CDR3 nucleotides: TGTGCCAGCAGCAAGGACATTCACAGTGGAAACACCATATATTTT.